This T cell receptor (beta chain) was profiled in a study of beta chain features in type 1 diabetes. General study findings and limits: For type 1 diabetes patients, VDJ junctions showed fewer insertions and more deletions. The question left open here concerned HLA type influencing TCRB rearrangement. The naive, central memory and Treg TCRB repertoires of patients appeared to be more similar to one another than those of healthy donors. The study found moderately but significantly shorter TCRB CDR3s in all four CD4+ subsets of Type 1 diabetes patients.

TCRB transcripts that were expressed got sequenced, as all of the isolated RNA had been reverse transcribed. The protocol was immunoSEQ multiplex PCR, while the TCRdb copy is restricted to in-frame clones and leaves out a portion. The sample includes 150,000 to 180,000 clones, about 8.1% of them seen just once. This CDR3 has 13 amino acids. V was shortened by 2 bases and J by 1 base, with 5 bases between the two germline ends. From germline, CDR1 is LNHDA and CDR2 SQIVND (reference sequence). This clone was recorded a few times. Its antigen remains unknown. The V gene is TRBV19, the J gene TRBJ1-1, with no clear D. This TCR was recovered from a man between 18 and 35 years old in good health. Sequenced: central memory CD4+ T cells from blood. CDR3 loop: CASSISENTEAFF. CDR3 nucleotides: TGTGCCAGTAGTATATCAGAGAACACTGAAGCTTTCTTT.